Shown below are 30 T cell receptor beta chains from a single sample sequenced in a study of shared clonotypes between healthy human individuals. Clones were sequenced by immunoSEQ multiplex PCR, and TCRdb holds only the in-frame ones, with some missing. This sample has about 1.5 million clones; 98% occur once, and the top ten carry approximately 0.45%. The sequenced material came from naive CD4+ T cells sorted from blood. Subset reported: CD45RA+ positively selected. The receptors come from a man younger than 40 in good health.

The J gene is TRBJ2-7, the V gene TRBV10-3, with D uncertain. Per the germline V gene, CDR1 is ENHRY and CDR2 is SYGVKD. This CDR3 comprises 14 residues. V lost 0 bases and J lost 2, with 8 bases in between. CDR3: CAISESAIPYEQYF. The CDR3 DNA sequence: TGTGCCATCAGTGAGTCGGCTATTCCCTACGAGCAGTACTTC.

The sample holds one count of this clone. The rearrangement joins TRBV5-1 to TRBJ2-1; D unresolved. The germline CDR1 and CDR2 sequences are SGHRS and YFSETQ. The CDR3 runs to 15 residues. V lost 0 bases to trimming and J lost 7 bases, with 14 bases between them. The CDR3 coding sequence is TGCGCCAGCAGCTTGGTGTCAGGCGGTGGGAATGAGCAGTTCTTC. Protein sequence: CASSLVSGGGNEQFF.

The CDR3 nucleotides are TGTGCATCACAGAAAGGGAGCGGGAGAGGAGACGAGCAGTACTTC. Its protein is CASQKGSGRGDEQYF. The chain employs TRBV27 and TRBJ2-7, with 8 bases aligning to TRBD2. The CDR3 runs to 15 residues. Germline loops: CDR1 MNHEY, CDR2 SMNVEV (reference sequence).

This rearrangement joins TRBV19 to TRBJ2-2; D not resolved. This CDR3 is 15 amino acids long. V dropped 2 bases and J dropped 1 base, with 8 bases sitting between them. Germline V CDR1 and CDR2: LNHDA, SQIVND (reference sequence). The CDR3 region is CASSIKALNTGELFF. Here the CDR3 DNA reads TGTGCCAGTAGTATAAAGGCACTGAACACCGGGGAGCTGTTTTTT.

This sequence joins TRBV2 and TRBJ2-5; tentative D call: TRBD2 (6 bases). There are 17 residues in the CDR3. Trimming removed 3 bases at V and 0 bases at J, with 17 bases between. Germline V gene data show CDR1 as SNHLY and CDR2 as FYNNEI. CDR3 in amino acids: CASSDPTAGPYQETQYF. The CDR3 bases are TGTGCCAGCAGTGACCCTACGGCGGGACCGTACCAAGAGACCCAGTACTTC. The entire variable domain, with the rest obtained from reference TRBV2 and TRBJ2-5, is as follows: EPEVTQTPSHQVTQMGQEVILRCVPISNHLYFYWYRQILGQKVEFLVSFYNNEISEKSEIFDDQFSVERPDGSNFTLKIRSTKLEDSAMYFCASSDPTAGPYQETQYFGPGTRLLVL.

The V gene is TRBV5-1, the J gene TRBJ2-1, with 7 bases lining up with TRBD2. Germline V gene lookup returns CDR1 SGHRS and CDR2 YFSETQ. Losses at the gene ends were 5 bases for V and 6 bases for J; bases not matched to a gene: 11. This CDR3 region has 15 residues. CDR3 DNA sequence: TGCGCCAGCAGTCGAAGCGGGACTTGGGGCAATGAGCAGTTCTTC. It specifies CASSRSGTWGNEQFF.

The chain joins TRBV5-1 to TRBJ2-5, with 7 bases aligning to TRBD1. This CDR3 comprises 14 residues. Trimming removed 1 base from V and 5 bases from J; junction bases left unmatched: 5. Germline CDR1 is SGHRS and CDR2 is YFSETQ. DNA for the CDR3: TGCGCCAGCAGCTTGAACAGGGGTTGGGAGACCCAGTACTTC. Translating gives CASSLNRGWETQYF.

V usage is TRBV28 and J usage is TRBJ2-3, with D unclear. The CDR3 contains 13 residues. Germline CDR1 MDHEN, CDR2 SYDVKM. The V end was cut by 7 bases, the J end by 6 bases, with 14 bases between. Here the CDR3 DNA reads TGTGCCAGCAATCCTCCCCCAAGGGATACGCAGTATTTT. Translation: CASNPPPRDTQYF.

This chain uses TRBV5-1 with TRBJ1-1; no clear D. The CDR3 runs 13 residues. In germline, CDR1 is SGHRS, CDR2 YFSETQ. Between the trimmed V and J ends, which lost 5 bases and 8 bases, there was a span of 16 bases. CDR3 sequence: CASRLGLSEEAFF. In DNA, the CDR3 is TGCGCCAGCAGACTAGGGCTAAGTGAGGAAGCTTTCTTT.

The V and J genes are TRBV10-3 and TRBJ1-2, with D unclear. The V gene lost 0 bases and the J gene lost 4 bases, with 6 bases spanning the gap. The CDR3 loop spans 13 amino acids. Germline V CDR1 and CDR2: ENHRY, SYGVKD. CDR3 sequence (DNA): TGTGCCATCAGTGAGTCGAGCGGCTATGGCTACACCTTC. Protein sequence: CAISESSGYGYTF.

This chain connects TRBV5-1 to TRBJ1-3; weak D call: TRBD1 (5 bases). Trimming left V 4 bases short and J 2 bases short, with 10 bases between. CDR1 and CDR2 from the germline V gene are SGHRS and YFSETQ. CDR3 length: 14 residues. The CDR3 reads CASSRDSTGNTIYF. The CDR3 DNA reads TGCGCCAGCAGCAGGGACTCTACTGGAAACACCATATATTTT.

The chain has TRBV25-1 and TRBJ1-2; a weak D match, TRBD1 (5 bases). Germline V gives CDR1 MGHDK, CDR2 SYGVNS. V was cut by 1 base and J by 5 bases, with 23 bases left in between. The CDR3 length is 18 residues. The CDR3 loop reads CASSELGTSEGRRYGYTF. The CDR3 nucleotides are TGTGCCAGCAGTGAATTAGGGACTTCTGAGGGCCGGCGTTATGGCTACACCTTC.

The rearrangement links TRBV10-3 to TRBJ2-3, with TRBD2 matching 11 bases. V lost 5 bases, J lost 1 base, and 5 bases stayed unmatched. CDR3 length equals 16 residues. Germline V gene lookup returns CDR1 ENHRY and CDR2 SYGVKD. This CDR3 reads CAISTSGLAGTDTQYF. The CDR3 DNA sequence: TGTGCCATCAGTACCTCGGGACTAGCGGGCACAGATACGCAGTATTTT.

V is TRBV11-3 and J is TRBJ2-7; tentatively, D is TRBD1 (7 bases). V lost 4 bases, J lost 6 bases, and 13 bases lay in between. The CDR3 is 13 amino acids. Germline V lookup: CDR1 SGHNT, CDR2 YENEEA. The CDR3 protein is CASSSIQGGEQYF. CDR3 DNA sequence: TGTGCCAGCAGCTCGATTCAGGGGGGCGAGCAGTACTTC. Drawing the rest from reference TRBV11-3 and TRBJ2-7, the complete variable domain is EAGVVQSPRYKIIEKKQPVAFWCNPISGHNTLYWYLQNLGQGPELLIRYENEEAVDDSQLPKDRFSAERLKGVDSTLKIQPAELGDSAVYLCASSSIQGGEQYFGPGTRLTVT.

The J gene is TRBJ2-1, the V gene TRBV5-5; 10 bases map to TRBD1. After removal of 4 bases from V and 6 bases from J, the junction contained 4 bases not matched to a gene. CDR3 size: 14 residues. The germline gives CDR1 SGHKS, CDR2 YYEKEE (reference sequence). CDR3 bases: TGTGCCAGCAGCGCAAGGACAGGGGGCAATGAGCAGTTCTTC. Its protein product is CASSARTGGNEQFF.

This rearrangement joins TRBV10-2 to TRBJ2-7; 7 bases line up with TRBD2. The CDR3 extends over 16 amino acids. Germline V gene sequence: CDR1 WSHSY, CDR2 SAAADI. With V trimmed by 0 bases and J by 4 bases, 9 bases remained unmatched. CDR3 DNA sequence: TGCGCCAGCAGTGAGTCCCGGGGGGTGGGTTTGTACGAGCAGTACTTC. Translation: CASSESRGVGLYEQYF.

This clone showed up just once. The CDR3 coding sequence is TGCGCCAGCAGCTCAGAGCCCGGGACGCACACTGAAGCTTTCTTT. As protein: CASSSEPGTHTEAFF. V is TRBV5-1 and J is TRBJ1-1; D may be TRBD1 (5 bases). Germline CDR1 SGHRS, CDR2 YFSETQ. The V gene lost 3 bases and the J gene lost 3 bases, with 15 bases spanning the gap. The CDR3 is made up of 15 amino acids.

This chain joins TRBV4-1 and TRBJ2-1, with D uncertain. Trimming removed 1 base from V and 9 bases from J, with 10 bases in between. CDR3 size: 13 residues. CDR1 is MGHRA, CDR2 YSYEKL, per germline. Here the CDR3 reads CASSQGWITEQFF. DNA of the CDR3: TGCGCCAGCAGCCAAGGTTGGATTACTGAGCAGTTCTTC.

The chain joins TRBV5-4 to TRBJ2-2; D remains ambiguous. Germline V gene data show CDR1 as SGHNT and CDR2 as YYREEE (reference sequence). The CDR3 is 12 residues long. Deletions cut 5 bases from V and 9 bases from J, with 11 bases between. The CDR3: CASRGPARELFF. The CDR3 DNA reads TGTGCCAGCAGAGGACCAGCCAGGGAGCTGTTTTTT.

This chain links TRBV19 with TRBJ1-1; D remains ambiguous. CDR3 length equals 15 residues. Trimming took 2 bases from V and 2 from J, leaving 12 bases between them. Per germline, CDR1 LNHDA and CDR2 SQIVND (reference sequence). The DNA for the CDR3 is TGTGCCAGTAGTATAAAGGCCGGGCTAAACACTGAAGCTTTCTTT. The encoded protein is CASSIKAGLNTEAFF. Full variable domain (rest looked up from reference TRBV19 and TRBJ1-1): DGGITQSPKYLFRKEGQNVTLSCEQNLNHDAMYWYRQDPGQGLRLIYYSQIVNDFQKGDIAEGYSVSREKKESFPLTVTSAQKNPTAFYLCASSIKAGLNTEAFFGQGTRLTVV.

This clone is a singleton in its sample. V gene TRBV28 combines with J gene TRBJ2-3, with a tentative D call TRBD1 (6 bases). The germline gives CDR1 MDHEN, CDR2 SYDVKM. Trimming stripped 7 bases from V and 0 bases from J, with 23 bases between. This CDR3 is built from 18 residues. The CDR3, as DNA: TGTGCCAGCACCAATCAGGGTCTATCAGGGGCTAGCACAGATACGCAGTATTTT. Translation gives CASTNQGLSGASTDTQYF.

V gene TRBV6-1 combines with J gene TRBJ2-1; TRBD2 aligns across 9 bases. The CDR3 is 15 residues long. Trimming at V came to 6 bases and at J to 3 bases, leaving 6 bases not matched to a gene. Germline assignment: CDR1 MNHNS and CDR2 SASEGT. The CDR3 here is CASRVGTSIYNEQFF. The CDR3 region has the DNA TGTGCCAGCAGGGTGGGGACTAGCATCTACAATGAGCAGTTCTTC.

This chain connects TRBV7-9 to TRBJ2-5; D gene ambiguous. The CDR3 has 15 residues. Germline V gives CDR1 SEHNR, CDR2 FQNEAQ (reference sequence). The V end lost 1 base, the J end lost 7 bases, and 16 bases lay between the germline ends. The CDR3 bases are TGTGCCAGCAGCTTAGTAGTCGGTGTAACATTGACCCAGTACTTC. Translation gives CASSLVVGVTLTQYF.

This chain links TRBV28 with TRBJ2-7, with 9 bases aligning to TRBD2. CDR3 length equals 15 residues. Germline assignment: CDR1 MDHEN and CDR2 SYDVKM. After removal of 5 bases from V and 4 bases from J, the junction contained 9 bases not matched to a gene. This chain's CDR3 is CASSGFTSGFYEQYF. CDR3 nucleotides: TGTGCCAGCAGTGGTTTCACTAGCGGGTTTTACGAGCAGTACTTC.

About this clone: Other DNA sequences in the sample encode the same CDR3. The CDR3 DNA is TGTGCCAGTAGTATTCAGGGGGCGAATCAGCCCCAGCATTTT. Amino acids: CASSIQGANQPQHF. J is TRBJ1-5 and V is TRBV19; 8 nucleotides line up with TRBD1. Germline lookup yields CDR1 LNHDA and CDR2 SQIVND (reference sequence). This CDR3 region has 14 residues. V trimming: 3 bases; J trimming: 4 bases; junction bases outside the gene matches: 2.

As regards this clone: Mismatch with germline at one junction end may stem from a read error. This chain uses TRBV2 with TRBJ1-1; 11 bases are a match to TRBD1. The CDR3 consists of 16 residues. Germline-derived CDR1 and CDR2 are SNHLY and FYNNEI. As DNA, the CDR3 is TGTGCCAGCAGACCAGGACAGGGGGCTGGGAACGCTGAAGCTTTCTTT. Translation gives CASRPGQGAGNAEAFF.

The chain joins TRBV27 to TRBJ2-5; the D gene is possibly TRBD2 (5 bases). V was cut by 8 bases and J by 1 base, with 11 bases left in between. The CDR3 covers 13 residues. Germline V gene lookup returns CDR1 MNHEY and CDR2 SMNVEV (reference sequence). CDR3 coding DNA: TGTGCCAGCTCTCGACGGGGCCAAGAGACCCAGTACTTC. The encoded protein is CASSRRGQETQYF.

V usage is TRBV2 and J usage is TRBJ2-7, with D maybe TRBD1 (5 bases). Looked up from germline, CDR1 is SNHLY and CDR2 is FYNNEI. V shed 2 bases and J shed 6 bases, with 17 bases lying between them. The CDR3 covers 15 residues. CDR3 DNA: TGTGCCAGCAGTGAAAGTCCTAGGGGCCTGGCCGAGCAGTACTTC. Residues: CASSESPRGLAEQYF.

The table lists this clone with a count of one. CDR3 coding DNA: TGTGCCAGCAGCGTTGAAGGCCAATGGACCGGGGAGCTGTTTTTT. Protein sequence: CASSVEGQWTGELFF. The V call is TRBV9, the J call TRBJ2-2; D gene ambiguous. Germline lookup yields CDR1 SGDLS and CDR2 YYNGEE. Trimming stripped 2 bases from V and 5 bases from J, with 13 bases between. The CDR3 sequence is 15 residues long. The variable domain in full, with the rest retrieved from reference TRBV9 and TRBJ2-2, is DSGVTQTPKHLITATGQRVTLRCSPRSGDLSVYWYQQSLDQGLQFLIQYYNGEERAKGNILERFSAQQFPDLHSELNLSSLELGDSALYFCASSVEGQWTGELFFGEGSRLTVL.

The chain joins TRBV18 to TRBJ1-4, with 8 bases fitting TRBD1. Germline V gene sequence: CDR1 KGHSH, CDR2 LQKENI. The CDR3 totals 15 residues. Germline trimming cut 1 base from V and 4 bases from J; bases unmatched to any gene: 2. The CDR3 coding sequence is TGTGCCAGCTCACCACTGACAGGGGTTAATGAAAAACTGTTTTTT. This encodes CASSPLTGVNEKLFF. The full variable domain, with the rest looked up from reference TRBV18 and TRBJ1-4, is NAGVMQNPRHLVRRRGQEARLRCSPMKGHSHVYWYRQLPEEGLKFMVYLQKENIIDESGMPKERFSAEFPKEGPSILRIQQVVRGDSAAYFCASSPLTGVNEKLFFGSGTQLSVL.